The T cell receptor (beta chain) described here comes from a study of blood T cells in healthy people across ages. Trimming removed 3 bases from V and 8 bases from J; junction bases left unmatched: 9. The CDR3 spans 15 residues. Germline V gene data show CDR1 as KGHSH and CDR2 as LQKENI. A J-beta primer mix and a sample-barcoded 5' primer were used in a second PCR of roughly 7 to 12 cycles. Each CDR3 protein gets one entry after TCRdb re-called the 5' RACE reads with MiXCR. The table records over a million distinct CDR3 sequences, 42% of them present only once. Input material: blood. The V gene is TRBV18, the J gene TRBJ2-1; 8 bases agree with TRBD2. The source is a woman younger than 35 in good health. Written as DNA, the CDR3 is TGTGCCAGCTCACCCGGGACTAGAAGTCTAGATGAGCAGTTCTTC. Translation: CASSPGTRSLDEQFF.